This T cell receptor beta chain was recorded in a study of shared clonotypes between healthy human individuals. Across the whole study: CD8 memory received one plate per donor, CD8 naive two, CD4 memory three and CD4 naive three.

The donors were adults (healthy and HIV-negative) with no recent acute infections or vaccinations. Every one of the donors was a Caucasian adult that lived in Nashville, Tennessee. Every immunoSEQ plate was one replicate of a subset's evenly spread DNA. Measured with immunoSEQ multiplex PCR; TCRdb has only the in-frame clones, and not every one. Of over 700,000 clones detected, roughly 72% appear once; the ten largest clones hold approximately 2%. This CDR3 is 17 amino acids long. Trimming took 6 bases from V and 1 from J; bases not matched to a gene: 12. Germline V lookup: CDR1 SGHDN, CDR2 FVKESK. The clonotype originates from a woman aged 30 to 39 in good health. V usage is TRBV14 and J usage is TRBJ2-1; the match to TRBD1 covers 7 bases. The specimen sequenced was memory CD4+ T cells sorted from blood. The subset: CD45RA-negative fraction. Written as DNA, the CDR3 is TGTGCCAGCAGTCGTTTACAGGGGTCCTTGTCCTACAATGAGCAGTTCTTC. Translated: CASSRLQGSLSYNEQFF.